The rows below give T cell receptor beta chains drawn from one sample of a study of tumor-infiltrating lymphocytes in primary liver carcinoma. In TCRdb, the multiplex PCR reads were re-called with MiXCR into one record per CDR3 protein. The table records around 170,000 distinct CDR3 sequences, about 55% of them present only once. Input material: peripheral blood. The receptors here all came from a man aged 35 to 55 with primary liver carcinoma and hepatitis B virus infection. CDR3s include the opening cysteine and the closing phenylalanine or tryptophan. Fields, in order: J gene, clone size, V gene, D gene, CDR3 protein, CDR3 DNA. A D gene is named only where the DNA matches it firmly. Some rows mark clone size as missing; the rest say once, few, many or name a class of expanded clone.

>TRBJ2-1|NA|TRBV6-5|NA
CASSNREDEQFF
TGTGCCAGCAGCAACAGGGAAGATGAGCAGTTCTTC
>TRBJ2-1|NA|TRBV7-9|NA
CASRSDPGLSYNEQFF
TGTGCCAGCAGATCCGATCCGGGACTCTCCTACAATGAGCAGTTCTTC
>TRBJ2-7|NA|TRBV6-6|TRBD2
CATVTSSTYEQYF
TGTGCCACCGTGACTAGCTCTACCTACGAGCAGTACTTC
>TRBJ2-1|many|TRBV11-2|TRBD2
CASSLAGVYEQFF
TGTGCCAGCTCGCTAGCGGGAGTATATGAGCAGTTCTTC
>TRBJ2-3|NA|TRBV29-1|NA
CNVGVGQRDTQYF
TGCAACGTTGGGGTTGGACAGAGGGATACGCAGTATTTT
>TRBJ2-1|NA|TRBV6-1|TRBD2
CASSEARGTSGRINEQFF
TGTGCTAGCAGTGAAGCGCGGGGGACTAGCGGGAGAATCAATGAGCAGTTCTTC
>TRBJ2-7|NA|TRBV12-3/TRBV12-4|TRBD2
CASSPGTRSHEQYF
TGTGCCAGCAGCCCCGGGACTAGATCCCACGAGCAGTACTTC
>TRBJ1-1|few|TRBV20-1|NA
CSAGREGRKAFF
TGCAGTGCGGGCCGAGAGGGAAGAAAAGCTTTCTTT
>TRBJ2-3|NA|TRBV14|NA
CASSQEYGFAQYF
TGTGCCAGCAGCCAAGAGTACGGGTTTGCGCAGTATTTT
>TRBJ2-1|NA|TRBV5-6|TRBD2
CASSLLGQRGSYNEQFF
TGTGCCAGCAGCTTGTTGGGGCAGCGGGGCTCCTACAATGAGCAGTTCTTC
>TRBJ2-1|NA|TRBV29-1|NA
CSVAGDRGLVDEQFF
TGCAGCGTTGCAGGAGACAGGGGACTAGTCGATGAGCAGTTCTTC
>TRBJ2-3|many|TRBV11-2|NA
CASSLAAHLKGTQYF
TGTGCCAGCAGCTTAGCCGCACACCTGAAAGGGACGCAGTATTTT
>TRBJ2-1|NA|TRBV11-2|NA
CASSLIGETGNEQFF
TGTGCCAGCAGCCTCATTGGGGAGACGGGCAATGAGCAGTTCTTC
>TRBJ1-1|NA|TRBV10-3|NA
CAISEQSGSTEAFF
TGTGCCATCAGTGAGCAAAGTGGGAGTACTGAAGCTTTCTTT
>TRBJ2-7|many|TRBV29-1|TRBD2
CSARTSTYEQYF
TGCAGCGCTCGGACTAGTACCTACGAGCAGTACTTC
>TRBJ2-1|NA|TRBV4-1|NA
CASSQEETTRNEQFF
TGCGCCAGCAGCCAAGAGGAGACTACCAGGAATGAGCAGTTCTTC
>TRBJ1-6|few|TRBV6-6|NA
CASSNGGNSPLHF
TGTGCCAGCAGTAACGGGGGAAATTCACCCCTCCACTTT
>TRBJ1-2|few|TRBV4-2|NA
CASSVSVNTNGYTF
TGTGCCAGCAGCGTGTCCGTCAATACGAATGGCTACACCTTC
>TRBJ2-2|few|TRBV4-1|TRBD2
CASSRGTSGGTNTGELFF
TGCGCCAGCAGCCGAGGGACTAGCGGGGGGACGAACACCGGGGAGCTGTTTTTT
>TRBJ2-1|once|TRBV11-1|NA
CAISLDGGNPYNEHFF
TGTGCCATCAGCTTAGATGGCGGGAACCCCTACAATGAGCACTTCTTC
>TRBJ2-1|few|TRBV2|TRBD2
CASGLAGASNEQFF
TGTGCCAGCGGTCTAGCGGGAGCAAGCAATGAGCAGTTCTTC
>TRBJ2-1|few|TRBV6-2/TRBV6-3|TRBD2
CASSYASGMANEQFF
TGTGCCAGCAGTTATGCTAGCGGGATGGCCAATGAGCAGTTCTTC
>TRBJ2-2|once|TRBV11-2|NA
CDSGRRGNTGELFF
TGTGACAGCGGTCGTAGGGGGAACACCGGGGAGCTGTTTTTT
>TRBJ2-2|many|TRBV29-1|NA
CSVLGGLLDTGELFF
TGCAGCGTTCTTGGGGGTCTCCTGGACACCGGGGAGCTGTTTTTT
>TRBJ2-3|NA|TRBV6-1|NA
CACSELGSTDTQYF
TGTGCCTGCAGTGAACTCGGGAGTACAGATACGCAGTATTTT
>TRBJ2-5|NA|TRBV29-1|NA
CSVRRDTYSQETQYF
TGCAGCGTGCGCCGGGACACATATTCCCAAGAGACCCAGTACTTC
>TRBJ1-6|few|TRBV6-6|NA
CASSFRQAPLPLHF
TGTGCCAGCAGTTTTCGACAGGCGCCCCTTCCCCTCCACTTT
>TRBJ1-1|NA|TRBV6-6|TRBD1
CASNRGANTEAFF
TGTGCCAGCAACAGGGGGGCGAACACTGAAGCTTTCTTT
>TRBJ2-7|NA|TRBV29-1|NA
CSGLVSSNEQYF
TGCAGCGGATTAGTTAGTAGCAACGAGCAGTACTTC
>TRBJ2-3|NA|TRBV28|NA
CASSPRTPDTQYF
TGTGCCAGCAGTCCCCGCACCCCCGATACGCAGTATTTT
>TRBJ2-1|NA|TRBV14|NA
CASSQVRGSYNEQSF
TGTGCCAGCAGCCAAGTGCGGGGCTCCTACAATGAGCAGTCCTTC
>TRBJ2-1|many|TRBV11-2|TRBD2
CASSLDITSGNHNEQFF
TGTGCCAGCAGCTTAGATATCACTAGCGGGAACCACAATGAGCAGTTCTTC
>TRBJ2-2|NA|TRBV9|NA
CASSPSGGEGSGELFF
TGTGCCAGCAGCCCAAGCGGAGGGGAAGGGTCCGGGGAGCTGTTTTTT
>TRBJ2-2|NA|TRBV4-1|NA
CASSQESPSTGELFF
TGCGCCAGCAGCCAAGAAAGTCCTTCCACCGGGGAGCTGTTTTTT
>TRBJ1-1|many|TRBV29-1|NA
CSVGQVYAEAFF
TGCAGCGTTGGACAGGTATACGCTGAAGCTTTCTTT
>TRBJ1-1|NA|TRBV12-3/TRBV12-4|NA
CASSPTCMNTEAFF
TGTGCCAGCAGCCCTACATGCATGAACACTGAAGCTTTCTTT
>TRBJ1-4|many|TRBV11-2|NA
CASSGGQEKLFF
TGTGCCAGCAGCGGCGGACAGGAAAAACTGTTTTTT
>TRBJ1-1|many|TRBV29-1|NA
CSVSGTGKTEAFF
TGCAGCGTATCAGGGACGGGGAAAACTGAAGCTTTCTTT
>TRBJ2-1|NA|TRBV5-6|NA
CASSVVSLNEQFF
TGTGCCAGCAGCGTGGTCAGTTTAAATGAGCAGTTCTTC
>TRBJ1-2|NA|TRBV25-1|NA
CASSEFSDNYGYTF
TGTGCCAGCAGTGAATTTTCAGATAACTATGGCTACACCTTC
>TRBJ2-7|NA|TRBV7-9|TRBD2
CASTHSRGGPLEQYF
TGTGCCAGCACTCACAGCCGGGGGGGACCCCTCGAGCAGTACTTC
>TRBJ2-7|NA|TRBV2|TRBD1
CANKEDRGNEQYF
TGTGCCAACAAGGAGGACAGGGGCAACGAGCAGTACTTC
>TRBJ2-1|NA|TRBV30|NA
CASDRQLYNEQFF
TGTGCCAGCGACAGGCAACTCTACAATGAGCAGTTCTTC
>TRBJ2-7|NA|TRBV12-3/TRBV12-4|NA
CASSFSGLVAEQYF
TGTGCCAGCAGTTTCTCTGGGCTAGTGGCGGAGCAGTACTTC
>TRBJ2-2|many|TRBV29-1|NA
CSLRTDTGELFF
TGCAGCCTGAGGACAGACACCGGGGAGCTGTTTTTT
>TRBJ2-5|NA|TRBV7-9|NA
CASSLWGDGQETQYF
TGTGCCAGCAGCTTGTGGGGGGACGGCCAAGAGACCCAGTACTTC
>TRBJ2-1|NA|TRBV7-8|NA
CARSSTLGVDNEQFF
TGTGCCAGGAGTTCCACTCTGGGAGTTGACAATGAGCAGTTCTTC
>TRBJ2-7|NA|TRBV6-5|TRBD1
CASSTRTGGYEQYF
TGTGCCAGCAGTACCCGGACAGGGGGCTACGAGCAGTACTTC
>TRBJ2-7|NA|TRBV6-2/TRBV6-3|NA
CASRPIAEDEEQYF
TGTGCCAGCAGACCAATTGCCGAGGACGAGGAGCAGTACTTC
>TRBJ1-5|NA|TRBV10-2|NA
CASRDPYSNQPQHF
TGCGCCAGCAGGGACCCTTATAGCAATCAGCCCCAGCATTTT